Listed below are T cell receptor beta chains from one sample, sequenced in a study of blood T cell repertoires in COVID-19. Clones were read by immunoSEQ multiplex PCR, and TCRdb kept only the in-frame ones, dropping some. The sample yields a few hundred thousand clones, 65% to 85% seen once. The sample comprised PBMCs or T cells enriched from blood (not recorded which). The receptor source for this set is a man aged 50-60 years who had recovered from COVID-19. Both conserved end residues are part of each CDR3. D genes are given only for firm matches. Some rows have no size entry. The others give once, few or many, or a class for an expanded clone.

abundance: NA
j_gene: TRBJ1-3
d_gene: TRBD1
v_gene: TRBV5-4
CDR3aa: CASSGTKGQSSGNTIYF
CDR3nt: TGTGCCAGCAGCGGAACAAAGGGACAGTCCTCTGGAAACACCATATATTTT

abundance: once
j_gene: TRBJ1-1
d_gene: NA
v_gene: TRBV2
CDR3aa: CASSAYSTGRATEAFF
CDR3nt: TGTGCCAGCAGTGCTTACTCGACAGGCAGGGCCACTGAAGCTTTCTTT

abundance: NA
j_gene: TRBJ2-7
d_gene: NA
v_gene: TRBV11-3
CDR3aa: CASSLRDTHEQYF
CDR3nt: TGTGCCAGCAGCTTACGGGACACCCACGAGCAGTACTTC

abundance: NA
j_gene: TRBJ1-5
d_gene: TRBD1
v_gene: TRBV7-9
CDR3aa: CASSPQGSNQPQHF
CDR3nt: TGTGCCAGCAGTCCACAGGGGAGCAATCAGCCCCAGCATTTT

abundance: NA
j_gene: TRBJ1-2
d_gene: TRBD1
v_gene: TRBV19
CDR3aa: CASQRQGWAYDYGYTF
CDR3nt: TGTGCCAGCCAAAGACAGGGTTGGGCTTACGACTATGGCTACACCTTC

abundance: NA
j_gene: TRBJ1-1
d_gene: NA
v_gene: TRBV19
CDR3aa: CASGRTANTEAFF
CDR3nt: TGTGCCAGTGGGAGAACAGCGAACACTGAAGCTTTCTTT

abundance: NA
j_gene: TRBJ2-3
d_gene: NA
v_gene: TRBV4-2
CDR3aa: CASSQDRDTQYF
CDR3nt: TGTGCCAGCAGCCAAGACAGGGATACGCAGTATTTT

abundance: NA
j_gene: TRBJ2-6
d_gene: NA
v_gene: TRBV10-3
CDR3aa: CAISDLPPRSSGANVLTF
CDR3nt: TGTGCCATCAGTGATTTGCCCCCGCGGAGCTCTGGGGCCAACGTCCTGACTTTC

abundance: NA
j_gene: TRBJ1-5
d_gene: TRBD1
v_gene: TRBV4-1
CDR3aa: CASSHAGTGVNQPQHF
CDR3nt: TGCGCCAGCAGCCATGCCGGGACAGGGGTTAATCAGCCCCAGCATTTT

abundance: few
j_gene: TRBJ1-4
d_gene: NA
v_gene: TRBV5-8
CDR3aa: CASSPQRPGIRATNEKLFF
CDR3nt: TGTGCCAGCAGCCCCCAACGACCAGGGATTCGCGCGACTAATGAAAAACTGTTTTTT

abundance: NA
j_gene: TRBJ1-1
d_gene: TRBD1
v_gene: TRBV30
CDR3aa: CAWSVQRTGRQPTEAFF
CDR3nt: TGTGCCTGGAGTGTACAAAGGACAGGTAGACAGCCCACTGAAGCTTTCTTT

abundance: NA
j_gene: TRBJ1-5
d_gene: NA
v_gene: TRBV18
CDR3aa: CASSPRGRLGQPQHF
CDR3nt: TGTGCCAGCTCACCCAGGGGCCGTCTCGGTCAGCCCCAGCATTTT

abundance: NA
j_gene: TRBJ1-2
d_gene: NA
v_gene: TRBV6-5
CDR3aa: CASTPGPRYNYGYTF
CDR3nt: TGTGCCAGCACCCCTGGGCCACGCTATAACTATGGCTACACCTTC